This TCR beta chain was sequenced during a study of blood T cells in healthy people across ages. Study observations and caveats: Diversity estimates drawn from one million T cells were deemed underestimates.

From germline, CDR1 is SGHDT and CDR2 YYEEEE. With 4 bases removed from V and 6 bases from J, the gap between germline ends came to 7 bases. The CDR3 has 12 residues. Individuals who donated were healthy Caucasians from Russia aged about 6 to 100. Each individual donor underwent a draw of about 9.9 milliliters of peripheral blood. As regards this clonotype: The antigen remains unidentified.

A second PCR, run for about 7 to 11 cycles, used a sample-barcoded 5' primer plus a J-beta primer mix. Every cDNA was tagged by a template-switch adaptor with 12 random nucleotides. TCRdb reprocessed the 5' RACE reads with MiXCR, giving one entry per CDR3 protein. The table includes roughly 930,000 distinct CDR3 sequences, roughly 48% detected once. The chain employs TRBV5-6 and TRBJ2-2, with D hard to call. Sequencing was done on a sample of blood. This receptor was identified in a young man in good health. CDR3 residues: CASSMTPGELFF. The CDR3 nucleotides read TGTGCCAGCAGCATGACTCCCGGGGAGCTGTTTTTT. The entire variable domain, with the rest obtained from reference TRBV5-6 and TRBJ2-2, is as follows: DAGVTQSPTHLIKTRGQQVTLRCSPKSGHDTVSWYQQALGQGPQFIFQYYEEEERQRGNFPDRFSGHQFPNYSSELNVNALLLGDSALYLCASSMTPGELFFGEGSRLTVL.